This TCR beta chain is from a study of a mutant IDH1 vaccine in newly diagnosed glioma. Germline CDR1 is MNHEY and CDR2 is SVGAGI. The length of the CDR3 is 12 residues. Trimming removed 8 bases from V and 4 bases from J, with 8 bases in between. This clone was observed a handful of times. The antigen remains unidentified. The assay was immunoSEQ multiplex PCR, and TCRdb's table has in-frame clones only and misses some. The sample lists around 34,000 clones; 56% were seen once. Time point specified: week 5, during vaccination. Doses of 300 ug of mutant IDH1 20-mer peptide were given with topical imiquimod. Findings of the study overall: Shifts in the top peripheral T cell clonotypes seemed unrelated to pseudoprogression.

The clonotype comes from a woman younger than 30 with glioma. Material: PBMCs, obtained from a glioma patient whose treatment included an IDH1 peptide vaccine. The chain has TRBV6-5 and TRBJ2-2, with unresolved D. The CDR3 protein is CASGPSTGELFF. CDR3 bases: TGTGCCAGCGGACCGAGCACCGGGGAGCTGTTTTTT.